This record concerns one T cell receptor (beta chain) sequence. This sample was taken from a study of blood T cell repertoires in COVID-19. As for the study in general: The analysed material was cDNA or gDNA that came from T cells, B-cell-depleted T cells, or PBMCs.

The authors' processing: Reference gene primer amplification in the assay estimated nucleated cell counts. Measured with immunoSEQ multiplex PCR; TCRdb has only the in-frame clones, and not every one. That table supplies the V and J calls and clone size; D and trimming were determined from the DNA. The table shows tens of thousands of clones, with about 77% occurring only once. CDR1 and CDR2 (germline): MGHRA, YSYEKL. Trimming took 5 bases from V and 15 from J; bases not matched to a gene: 7. This CDR3 spans 11 amino acids. This chain connects TRBV4-1 to TRBJ2-1; 7 positions match TRBD2. The sequencing sample was made of peripheral blood. The sequence derives from a woman aged 65 to 85 with acute or convalescent COVID-19. This CDR3 is CASSTSGNRFF. CDR3 DNA sequence: TGCGCCAGCAGCACGAGCGGGAATCGGTTCTTC.